These 8 T cell receptor beta chains were all obtained from the same sample, sequenced in a study of shared clonotypes between healthy human individuals. This table comes from immunoSEQ multiplex PCR, and its TCRdb copy is limited to in-frame clones, with some not included. This sample yields 450,000 to 500,000 clones, of which about 78% are seen a single time; about 11% belongs to the top ten. The material sequenced was PBMCs. The source of these receptors is a woman in her thirties or forties in good health. Some clones in this sample may be carry-over from other donors' samples.

This clone turned up a few times. The chain uses TRBV28 and TRBJ2-5; 7 positions match TRBD1. CDR1 and CDR2 (germline): MDHEN, SYDVKM. The CDR3 sequence is 14 residues long. V lost 6 bases to trimming and J lost 3 bases; unmatched junction nucleotides: 7. The CDR3 sequence is CASRSGTAKETQYF. The CDR3 DNA follows: TGTGCCAGCAGATCCGGGACAGCCAAAGAGACCCAGTACTTC.

The chain has TRBV18 and TRBJ2-7, with 7 bases matching TRBD2. In germline, CDR1 is KGHSH, CDR2 LQKENI. Trimming cost V 3 bases and J 5 bases; bases outside gene matches: 7. CDR3 length: 14 amino acids. CDR3 sequence (DNA): TGTGCCAGCTCACCTTCCCTAGCGGTCGACGAGCAGTACTTC. Translating gives CASSPSLAVDEQYF. The full variable domain, its missing parts supplied by reference TRBV18 and TRBJ2-7, is NAGVMQNPRHLVRRRGQEARLRCSPMKGHSHVYWYRQLPEEGLKFMVYLQKENIIDESGMPKERFSAEFPKEGPSILRIQQVVRGDSAAYFCASSPSLAVDEQYFGPGTRLTVT.

In its sample, this clone was seen a few times. This chain uses TRBV18 with TRBJ2-7, with D possibly being TRBD2 (7 bases). The V gene lost 2 bases and the J gene lost 5 bases, with 13 bases spanning the gap. The length of the CDR3 is 14 residues. Germline V gene data show CDR1 as KGHSH and CDR2 as LQKENI. CDR3 bases: TGTGCCAGCTCACCAGGGGGGGGCAGAAACGAGCAGTACTTC. Protein sequence: CASSPGGGRNEQYF.

At least ten counts were recorded for this clone. The V gene is TRBV6-6, the J gene TRBJ2-7; the D is unclear. Germline V gene lookup returns CDR1 MNHNY and CDR2 SVGAGI (reference sequence). Trimming took 6 bases from V and 5 from J, leaving 14 bases between them. This CDR3 region has 13 residues. The CDR3 here is CASSPGEVDEQYF. The CDR3 coding sequence is TGTGCCAGCAGCCCAGGAGAGGTCGACGAGCAGTACTTC.

Worth noting for this clone: The junction shows a germline mismatch at one end, possibly a read error. The chain joins TRBV19 to TRBJ2-2, with D possibly being TRBD2 (5 bases). The CDR3 runs 15 residues. Germline CDR1 LNHDA, CDR2 SQIVND (reference sequence). The CDR3 DNA reads TGTGCCAGTAGTCAGTCAGGATTAGCGCCCGGGGAGCCGTTTTTT. It codes for CASSQSGLAPGEPFF.

A note on this clone: A read error likely explains this, since a far larger clone differs by one base. Other DNA sequences in the same sample also yield this CDR3. The V gene is TRBV6-4, the J gene TRBJ2-1, with 9 bases that match TRBD2. This CDR3 has 15 amino acids. V lost 0 bases and J lost 10; bases outside the gene matches: 7. CDR1 MRHNA and CDR2 SNTAGT come from the germline V gene. The CDR3 reads CASSDSAGGREEQFF. The CDR3 nucleotides read TGTGCCAGCAGTGACTCGGCGGGGGGGCGAGAAGAGCAGTTCTTC.

The chain has TRBV28 and TRBJ2-5; D is unresolved. The J call may be in error: the DNA end matches TRBJ2-7 better. CDR1 MDHEN and CDR2 SYDVKM come from the germline V gene. The CDR3 has 14 amino acids. In nucleotides, the CDR3 is TGTGCCAGCAGCTCTCCTATGAGTCCCTACGAGCAGTACTTC. The encoded protein is CASSSPMSPYEQYF.

The V gene is TRBV6-6, the J gene TRBJ2-5, with TRBD1 identical over 7 bases. TRBJ2-7 explains the end of the DNA better; the J call may be wrong. CDR3 length: 13 amino acids. Germline V gene data show CDR1 as MNHNY and CDR2 as SVGAGI (reference sequence). CDR3 nucleotides: TGTGCCAGCAGTTTAACAGGGGTGTACGAGCAGTACTTC. Translating gives CASSLTGVYEQYF.